This passage covers 3 T cell receptor beta chains from one sample sequenced in a study of regulatory T cells in long-lasting Graves disease. Libraries of TCR beta came from iRepertoire HTBI primers plus Arm-PCR of CDR3 regions. TCRdb itself ran the multiplex PCR reads through MiXCR, one entry per CDR3 protein. The data contain about 240,000 distinct CDR3 sequences, about 19% of them seen just once; the ten biggest clones take up approximately 15%. Time point defined: newly diagnosed GD, antithyroid drugs for less than 3 months. TCR sequences were obtained from RNA taken from PBMCs. The sample consisted of peripheral blood mononuclear cells (PBMCs), taken at new diagnosis, from a patient treated with antithyroid drugs. The receptors shown here come from a female donor with Graves disease.

Many counts were recorded for this clonotype. The chain carries TRBV12-5 and TRBJ2-3; D unclear. The CDR3 has 16 amino acids. Trimming pared 4 bases from V and 5 bases from J, leaving 19 bases between. Germline loops: CDR1 LGHNT, CDR2 FRNRAP. The chain's CDR3 is CASGSPQPWSGDTQYF. The CDR3 nucleotides are TGTGCTAGTGGTTCCCCCCAGCCATGGAGTGGAGATACGCAGTATTTT.

The table lists this clonotype with many counts. The chain employs TRBV10-3 and TRBJ1-5; tentative D call: TRBD1 (6 bases). The CDR3 sequence is 13 residues long. Trimming took off 4 bases at V and 5 bases at J, with 9 bases between the two ends. The germline CDR1 and CDR2 sequences are ENHRY and SYGVKD. This CDR3 reads CAISGGGHQPQHF. CDR3 in DNA: TGTGCCATCAGTGGGGGGGGCCATCAGCCCCAGCATTTT.

This clonotype was detected many times. The J gene is TRBJ1-3, the V gene TRBV2; D gene unclear. V dropped 6 bases and J dropped 0 bases, with 9 bases sitting between them. CDR3 size: 14 residues. CDR1 and CDR2 (germline): SNHLY, FYNNEI. The CDR3 DNA sequence: TGTGCCAGCAGACCGGTCAGCTCTGGAAACACCATATATTTT. Its translation: CASRPVSSGNTIYF.